These 21 T cell receptor beta chains share one sample of origin, sequenced in a study of T-cell reconstitution after alpha-beta-depleted transplantation in children. TCRbeta library preparation incorporated unique molecular identifiers. TCRdb used MiXCR to reprocess the PCR reads, holding one entry per CDR3 protein. Of about 830,000 distinct CDR3 sequences listed, 16% are singletons. The sample in question was PBMCs, mostly from graft donor cells, obtained 360 days after TCRalphabeta/CD19-depleted stem cell transplant. These receptors originate from a male patient aged 5 to 17 who had a stem cell transplant for acute lymphoblastic leukemia, so the T cells may come from the graft donor.

This clonotype appeared a few times. The chain employs TRBV2 and TRBJ2-1; D gene ambiguous. Germline lookup yields CDR1 SNHLY and CDR2 FYNNEI. Trimming removed 1 base at V and 9 bases at J, with 10 bases between. This CDR3 has 13 residues. In DNA form, the CDR3 reads TGTGCCAGCAGTGAAGACGTTGGTGGTGAGCAGTTCTTC. Encoded protein: CASSEDVGGEQFF. The variable domain in full, with the rest retrieved from reference TRBV2 and TRBJ2-1, is EPEVTQTPSHQVTQMGQEVILRCVPISNHLYFYWYRQILGQKVEFLVSFYNNEISEKSEIFDDQFSVERPDGSNFTLKIRSTKLEDSAMYFCASSEDVGGEQFFGPGTRLTVL.

This clonotype was detected only a few times. The chain couples TRBV7-8 to TRBJ2-7, with D unresolved. The V gene's germline CDR1 is SGHVS and CDR2 FQNEAQ. V was shortened by 0 bases and J by 6 bases, with 9 bases between the two germline ends. The CDR3 consists of 13 residues. The CDR3, as DNA: TGTGCCAGCAGCTTAGCGCCAGGATCCGAGCAGTACTTC. This sequence encodes CASSLAPGSEQYF.

The chain uses TRBV12-3 or TRBV12-4 and TRBJ1-6; TRBD1 matches 8 bases. J gave up 4 bases and V 5 bases, and 19 bases lay outside the gene matches. This CDR3 is built from 20 residues. The chain's CDR3 is CASSHTGGRITRMYNSPLHF. The CDR3 nucleotides are TGTGCCAGCAGTCATACAGGGGGACGAATTACTAGGATGTATAATTCACCCCTCCACTTT.

This clonotype is a singleton in its sample. This rearrangement joins TRBV6-5 to TRBJ1-6; TRBD1 matches at 7 bases. Trimming at V came to 0 bases and at J to 8 bases, leaving 4 bases not matched to a gene. The V gene's germline CDR1 is MNHEY and CDR2 SVGAGI. CDR3 size: 15 residues. CDR3: CASSYSDRQDSPLHF. CDR3 in DNA: TGTGCCAGCAGTTACTCGGACAGGCAAGATTCACCCCTCCACTTT.

V gene TRBV20-1 combines with J gene TRBJ2-7; D remains unclear. Germline lookup yields CDR1 DFQATT and CDR2 SNEGSKA (reference sequence). The germline V and J ends were trimmed by 2 bases and 3 bases, with 8 bases remaining between them. The CDR3 is made up of 12 amino acids. The CDR3 reads CSARLDRYEQYF. In DNA, the CDR3 is TGCAGTGCTAGACTAGACCGCTACGAGCAGTACTTC.

The rearrangement links TRBV20-1 to TRBJ2-2, with 7 bases matching TRBD1. V shed 3 bases and J 0 bases; nucleotides not matched to a gene: 10. The CDR3 loop spans 17 amino acids. Germline CDR1 reads DFQATT; CDR2 reads SNEGSKA (reference sequence). Written as DNA, the CDR3 is TGCAGTGCTAGTTCGACAGGGTATAACGCGAACACCGGGGAGCTGTTTTTT. Protein sequence: CSASSTGYNANTGELFF.

This chain connects TRBV18 to TRBJ2-2; D may correspond to TRBD1 or TRBD2 (5 bases each). This CDR3 has 15 amino acids. Germline loops: CDR1 KGHSH, CDR2 LQKENI. V was pared by 3 bases and J by 4 bases, with 12 bases between. The CDR3 region has the DNA TGTGCCAGCTCACCCCGGGGCGCCCTCACCGGGGAGCTGTTTTTT. The encoded protein is CASSPRGALTGELFF.

The CDR3 reads CASSLGVPFYEQYF. The DNA of the CDR3 is TGTGCCAGCAGCCTCGGGGTCCCTTTTTACGAGCAGTACTTC. V gene TRBV3-1 combines with J gene TRBJ2-7; D might be TRBD2 (5 bases). In germline, CDR1 is LGHDT, CDR2 YNNKEL (reference sequence). V shed 4 bases and J shed 4 bases, with 14 bases lying between them. This CDR3 is 14 amino acids long.

The J gene is TRBJ2-2, the V gene TRBV29-1; 9 nucleotides match TRBD1. The ends lost 6 bases at V and 6 bases at J; junction bases unmatched: 14. Per the germline V gene, CDR1 is SQVTM and CDR2 is ANQGSEA. The CDR3 covers 16 residues. The CDR3 is CSVERGQGKTAGELFF. The CDR3 DNA follows: TGCAGCGTCGAAAGGGGACAGGGAAAGACAGCCGGGGAGCTGTTTTTT.

In its sample, this clonotype was seen a few times. The chain uses TRBV25-1 and TRBJ2-1; 9 bases match TRBD2. Trimming cost V 1 base and J 1 base; bases outside gene matches: 8. There are 18 residues in the CDR3. Looked up from germline, CDR1 is MGHDK and CDR2 is SYGVNS. As DNA, the CDR3 is TGTGCCAGCAGTGAATTCCCCCTCAGCGGGAGGTCCTACAATGAGCAGTTCTTC. Translated: CASSEFPLSGRSYNEQFF.

V is TRBV20-1 and J is TRBJ2-5, with no clear D. V was cut by 4 bases and J by 4 bases, with 10 bases left in between. Germline CDR1 is DFQATT and CDR2 is SNEGSKA (reference sequence). There are 12 residues in the CDR3. CDR3 sequence: CSAILLPETQYF. CDR3 DNA sequence: TGCAGTGCTATTCTACTGCCAGAGACCCAGTACTTC.

The gene calls are TRBV12-3 or TRBV12-4 and TRBJ1-3; a weak D match, TRBD1 (5 bases). This CDR3 is 13 amino acids long. V was cut by 6 bases and J by 9 bases, with 15 bases left in between. The CDR3 sequence: CASRQGPQVTIYF. CDR3 nucleotides: TGTGCCAGCAGGCAGGGCCCCCAAGTCACCATATATTTT.

Only a few counts were recorded for this clonotype. CDR3 nucleotides: TGTGCCAGCAGTTTAGGCCAGGGCAGGGCCGGGGAGCTGTTTTTT. It translates to CASSLGQGRAGELFF. The rearrangement joins TRBV12-3 or TRBV12-4 to TRBJ2-2, with D maybe TRBD1 (5 bases). Deletions cut 1 base from V and 6 bases from J, with 12 bases between. This CDR3 comprises 15 residues.

V usage is TRBV27 and J usage is TRBJ2-4, with 9 bases lining up with TRBD1. The germline V gene has CDR1 MNHEY and CDR2 SMNVEV (reference sequence). V dropped 4 bases and J dropped 7; count of bases not matched to a gene: 5. The CDR3 has 14 amino acids. This CDR3 reads CASSWDRVANIQYF. CDR3 nucleotide sequence: TGTGCCAGCAGTTGGGACAGGGTAGCGAACATTCAGTACTTC.

This clonotype was found a few times. The chain joins TRBV7-8 to TRBJ2-7; D unclear. The CDR3 is 14 residues long. Germline V gene lookup returns CDR1 SGHVS and CDR2 FQNEAQ. V was clipped by 1 base and J by 2 bases, with 9 bases between them. The CDR3 nucleotides are TGTGCCAGCAGCTTAGTCTCCCTAGCCTACGAGCAGTACTTC. Translation gives CASSLVSLAYEQYF.

The J gene is TRBJ2-1, the V gene TRBV7-8; D gene uncertain. Trimming took off 3 bases at V and 4 bases at J, with 13 bases between the two ends. Per the germline V gene, CDR1 is SGHVS and CDR2 is FQNEAQ. There are 15 residues in the CDR3. This chain's CDR3 is CASSFHLDPYNEQFF. For the CDR3, the DNA is TGTGCCAGCAGCTTCCACCTAGACCCTTACAATGAGCAGTTCTTC.

This clonotype has just a few counts. The gene calls are TRBV7-8 and TRBJ2-7; no firm D call. The V gene's germline CDR1 is SGHVS and CDR2 FQNEAQ. V lost 5 bases and J 2 bases, leaving 19 bases between the germline ends. This CDR3 has 16 residues. CDR3 amino acids: CASSRSGDIYPYEQYF. The CDR3 region has the DNA TGTGCCAGCAGCAGGTCGGGCGACATATACCCCTACGAGCAGTACTTC. The full variable domain, in which reference TRBV7-8 and TRBJ2-7 provide the parts outside the CDR3, is GAGVSQSPRYKVAKRGQDVALRCDPISGHVSLFWYQQALGQGPEFLTYFQNEAQLDKSGLPSDRFFAERPEGSVSTLKIQRTQQEDSAVYLCASSRSGDIYPYEQYFGPGTRLTVT.

The chain couples TRBV20-1 to TRBJ2-1; 12 nucleotides match TRBD2. The CDR3 runs 16 residues. Germline V CDR1 and CDR2: DFQATT, SNEGSKA (reference sequence). The trim removed 1 base at V and 7 bases at J, leaving 8 bases unmatched. For the CDR3, the DNA is TGCAGTGCTAGAGCTAGCGGGAGGGCCGGGAAAAATGAGCAGTTCTTC. Protein sequence: CSARASGRAGKNEQFF.

J is TRBJ2-1 and V is TRBV19; TRBD1 might be the D (6 bases). Germline V gene sequence: CDR1 LNHDA, CDR2 SQIVND (reference sequence). The V gene lost 1 base and the J gene lost 8 bases, with 12 bases spanning the gap. The CDR3 is made up of 14 amino acids. This CDR3 reads CASSIGPHRDEQFF. The CDR3 DNA sequence: TGTGCCAGTAGTATAGGGCCCCACAGGGATGAGCAGTTCTTC.

This clonotype was seen repeatedly, ten times or more. CDR3: CASSQEWRVSYEQYF. The CDR3 DNA reads as TGCGCCAGCAGCCAAGAATGGCGGGTCTCCTACGAGCAGTACTTC. The chain uses TRBV4-1 and TRBJ2-7; tentative D call: TRBD2 (5 bases). Trimming stripped 0 bases from V and 0 bases from J, with 9 bases between. Germline lookup yields CDR1 MGHRA and CDR2 YSYEKL. The CDR3 has 15 residues.

The chain combines TRBV5-1 with TRBJ2-2, with a possible D match to TRBD2 (5 bases). The CDR3 consists of 14 residues. The V end was cut by 5 bases, the J end by 1 base, with 9 bases between. Germline values: CDR1 SGHRS, CDR2 YFSETQ. CDR3 in amino acids: CASRRRENTGELFF. CDR3 bases: TGCGCCAGCAGGCGCCGGGAGAACACCGGGGAGCTGTTTTTT.